These 4 T cell receptor beta chains share one sample of origin, sequenced in a study of blood T cell repertoires in COVID-19. Assay: immunoSEQ multiplex PCR; the TCRdb copy retains only in-frame clones and omits some. Here the sample spans under 55,000 clones, about 85% being singletons. Sequences were obtained from peripheral blood. The receptors here all came from a woman older than 75 with acute or convalescent COVID-19.

The chain employs TRBV28 and TRBJ1-6, with D perhaps TRBD1 (5 bases). The CDR3 sequence is 15 residues long. The V end was cut by 3 bases, the J end by 5 bases, with 11 bases between. CDR1 MDHEN and CDR2 SYDVKM come from the germline V gene. The CDR3 DNA is TGTGCCAGCAGTTTGGCGACAGCTAATAATTCACCCCTCCACTTT. This codes for CASSLATANNSPLHF.

J is TRBJ2-7 and V is TRBV2; D remains unclear. Per the germline V gene, CDR1 is SNHLY and CDR2 is FYNNEI. This CDR3 comprises 12 residues. V gave up 7 bases and J gave up 6 bases, with 13 bases separating them. CDR3 loop: CASNSGVSEQYF. CDR3 coding DNA: TGTGCCAGCAACTCCGGTGTGAGCGAGCAGTACTTC.

The V gene is TRBV28, the J gene TRBJ1-5; 8 bases line up with TRBD1. V lost 3 bases and J lost 6; bases outside the gene matches: 7. The CDR3 loop spans 15 amino acids. Germline-derived CDR1 and CDR2 are MDHEN and SYDVKM. CDR3 sequence: CASSLGQAFGQPQHF. The CDR3 nucleotides read TGTGCCAGCAGTTTGGGACAGGCTTTTGGTCAGCCCCAGCATTTT.

This rearrangement joins TRBV28 to TRBJ2-7; 8 positions match TRBD2. Per the germline V gene, CDR1 is MDHEN and CDR2 is SYDVKM. V shed 6 bases and J 4 bases; nucleotides not matched to a gene: 11. The CDR3 is made up of 15 amino acids. CDR3 in DNA: TGTGCCAGCAGCTCCTGGACTAGCACTCCGTACGAGCAGTACTTC. Its protein is CASSSWTSTPYEQYF.